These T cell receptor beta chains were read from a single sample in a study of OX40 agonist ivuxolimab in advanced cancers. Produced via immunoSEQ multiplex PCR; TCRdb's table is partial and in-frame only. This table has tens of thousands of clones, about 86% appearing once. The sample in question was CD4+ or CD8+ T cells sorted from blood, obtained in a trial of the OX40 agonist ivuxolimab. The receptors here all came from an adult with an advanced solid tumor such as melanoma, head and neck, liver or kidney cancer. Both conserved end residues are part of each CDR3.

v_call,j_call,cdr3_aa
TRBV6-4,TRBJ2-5,CASSDSRVQETQYF
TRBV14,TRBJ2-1,CASSQGGNEQFF
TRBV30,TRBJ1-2,CAWGQPYAYGYTF
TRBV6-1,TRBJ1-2,CASSAPGQGDYGYTF
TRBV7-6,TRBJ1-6,CASSPGSPAPLHF
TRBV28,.,CASRGQDRGRTYEQYF
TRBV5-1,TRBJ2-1,CASSLGQAPYNEQFF
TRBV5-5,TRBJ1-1,CASSLAGTGPLNFNTEAFF
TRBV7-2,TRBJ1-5,CASSPGGRENQPQHF
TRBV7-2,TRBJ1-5,CASSSINNQPQHF
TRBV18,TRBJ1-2,CASSQNTGNYGYTF
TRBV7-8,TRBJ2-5,CASSFGRDMETQYF
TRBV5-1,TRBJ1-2,CASREATFGYGYTF
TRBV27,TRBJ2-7,CASSSPGQGDYEQYF
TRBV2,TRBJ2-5,CAIPGPSGRETQYF
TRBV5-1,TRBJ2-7,CASRGGTGPYEQYF
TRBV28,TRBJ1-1,CASSSPGGTGDTEAFF
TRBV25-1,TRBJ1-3,CASSGVRDTGNTIYF
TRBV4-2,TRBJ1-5,CASSQNAGTGGSNQPQHF
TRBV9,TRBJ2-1,CASSARDRGTYSYNEQFF
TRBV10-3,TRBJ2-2,CAISDSGRATGELFF
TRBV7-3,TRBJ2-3,CASSRDLITDTQYF
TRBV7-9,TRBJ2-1,CASSFGGTPIDEQFF
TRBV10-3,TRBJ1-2,CAISEPGTVSYGYTF
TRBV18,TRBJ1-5,CASSPPEHRGQPQHF
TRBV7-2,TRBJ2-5,CASSRGATGETQYF
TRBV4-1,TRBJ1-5,CASSQTPGQGYNQPQHF
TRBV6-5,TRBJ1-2,CASKRSGTVGGYTF
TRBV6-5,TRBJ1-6,CASSYSDLNSPLHF
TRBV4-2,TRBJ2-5,CASSPGDRDKETQYF
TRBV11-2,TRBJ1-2,CASSLGRQGHHGYTF
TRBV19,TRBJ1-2,CASTPGSYYGYTF
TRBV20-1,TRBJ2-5,CSASLETQYF
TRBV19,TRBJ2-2,CASSMGLSNTGELFF
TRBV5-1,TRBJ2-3,CASSFLAGNTDTQYF
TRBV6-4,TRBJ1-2,CASSDSGTGYGYTF
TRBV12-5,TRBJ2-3,CASALDKNTDTQYF
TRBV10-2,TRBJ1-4,CASGGGDTNEKLFF
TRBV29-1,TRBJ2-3,CSVSGASGGATQYF
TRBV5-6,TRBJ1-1,CASSGPLGTEAFF
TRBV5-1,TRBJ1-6,CASSWLPGVENSPLHF
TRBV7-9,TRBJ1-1,CASSRGTGGAQANTEAFF